The clone carrying this T cell receptor (beta chain) was recorded a few times. Its cognate antigen is unknown. This sample is drawn from a study of early T cells in non-severe SARS-CoV-2 infection. Study results and caveats: Clonotype matching in VDJdb favored anti-spike CD8 responses and did not capture private and CD4 specificities.

Unique molecular identifiers were affixed to single, distinct cDNA molecules. A single record per CDR3 protein comes from TCRdb applying MiXCR to the 5' RACE reads. The profile shows tens of thousands of distinct CDR3 sequences, approximately 5% of them singletons. The germline V gene encodes CDR1 MNHEY and CDR2 SMNVEV (reference sequence). V gave up 4 bases and J gave up 5 bases, with 15 bases separating them. This CDR3 region has 15 residues. The material sequenced was whole blood, taken at baseline. The source of this sequence is an adult who was a healthcare worker with PCR-confirmed SARS-CoV-2 infection or an uninfected control (not recorded which). The chain carries TRBV27 and TRBJ2-1; possibly TRBD2 for D (6 bases). CDR3 protein: CASSSPGSQNNEQFF. Written as DNA, the CDR3 is TGTGCCAGCAGTTCCCCCGGGAGTCAGAACAATGAGCAGTTCTTC.